Listed below are T cell receptor beta chains from one sample, sequenced in a study of blood T cells in healthy people across ages. TCRdb reanalysed the 5' RACE reads using MiXCR and keeps one entry per CDR3 protein. The data show 550,000 to 650,000 distinct CDR3 sequences, about 30% seen once. The sequencing input was blood. The receptors here all came from a woman aged 80 or over in good health. Both conserved end residues are part of each CDR3. The order of the fields is D gene, J gene, clone size, V gene, CDR3 protein, CDR3 DNA. A D gene is named only where the DNA matches it firmly. Expanded clones get a size class; other rows say once, few or many, or leave the size out.

d_gene: NA
j_gene: TRBJ1-2
abundance: many
v_gene: TRBV7-8
CDR3aa: CASSLVGDGYTF
CDR3nt: TGTGCCAGCAGCTTAGTGGGGGATGGCTACACCTTC

d_gene: NA
j_gene: TRBJ2-3
abundance: many
v_gene: TRBV7-8
CDR3aa: CASSVDRSTSTDTQYF
CDR3nt: TGTGCCAGCAGCGTGGACCGCTCCACTAGCACAGATACGCAGTATTTT

d_gene: TRBD2
j_gene: TRBJ2-3
abundance: NA
v_gene: TRBV20-1
CDR3aa: CSATSMSPSGSTDTQYF
CDR3nt: TGCAGTGCTACTTCCATGAGTCCTAGCGGAAGTACAGATACGCAGTATTTT

d_gene: NA
j_gene: TRBJ1-4
abundance: NA
v_gene: TRBV12-3/TRBV12-4
CDR3aa: CAGKWQGDEKLFF
CDR3nt: TGTGCCGGCAAGTGGCAGGGTGATGAAAAACTGTTTTTT

d_gene: TRBD2
j_gene: TRBJ2-3
abundance: few
v_gene: TRBV13
CDR3aa: CASSHRASGFPVDTQYF
CDR3nt: TGTGCCAGCAGTCACCGGGCTAGCGGGTTCCCCGTAGATACGCAGTATTTT

d_gene: TRBD2
j_gene: TRBJ2-1
abundance: many
v_gene: TRBV7-4
CDR3aa: CASSSPRQGGTYDEQFF
CDR3nt: TGTGCCAGCAGCTCTCCTCGGCAGGGAGGGACGTACGATGAGCAGTTCTTC

d_gene: TRBD1
j_gene: TRBJ1-2
abundance: NA
v_gene: TRBV2
CDR3aa: CASSDRQGHDYGYTF
CDR3nt: TGTGCCAGCAGTGACCGACAGGGGCACGACTATGGCTACACCTTC

d_gene: NA
j_gene: TRBJ1-2
abundance: many
v_gene: TRBV6-1
CDR3aa: CASLLGGQIYGYTF
CDR3nt: TGTGCCAGTCTCCTTGGAGGACAGATATATGGCTACACCTTC

d_gene: NA
j_gene: TRBJ1-2
abundance: many
v_gene: TRBV12-3/TRBV12-4
CDR3aa: CASSLRDGLNYGYTF
CDR3nt: TGTGCCAGCAGTTTGCGGGACGGACTTAACTATGGCTACACCTTC

d_gene: NA
j_gene: TRBJ2-2
abundance: NA
v_gene: TRBV24-1
CDR3aa: CATSDLTGELFF
CDR3nt: TGTGCCACCAGTGATTTGACCGGGGAGCTGTTTTTT

d_gene: NA
j_gene: TRBJ2-3
abundance: NA
v_gene: TRBV20-1
CDR3aa: CSAWGRGTTDTQYF
CDR3nt: TGCAGTGCCTGGGGGCGGGGGACCACAGATACGCAGTATTTT

d_gene: NA
j_gene: TRBJ2-1
abundance: many
v_gene: TRBV21-1
CDR3aa: CASSNNVRALAGYNEQFF
CDR3nt: TGTGCCAGCAGCAACAACGTGAGGGCCCTAGCGGGTTACAATGAGCAGTTCTTC

d_gene: TRBD1
j_gene: TRBJ1-6
abundance: few
v_gene: TRBV12-3/TRBV12-4
CDR3aa: CASSIGQGNSPPHF
CDR3nt: TGTGCCAGCAGTATAGGACAGGGTAATTCACCCCCCCACTTT

d_gene: NA
j_gene: TRBJ1-2
abundance: few
v_gene: TRBV6-1
CDR3aa: CASSDPGRGGYGYTF
CDR3nt: TGTGCCAGCAGTGACCCGGGACGGGGCGGCTATGGCTACACCTTC

d_gene: NA
j_gene: TRBJ1-2
abundance: NA
v_gene: TRBV7-9
CDR3aa: CASSLVTGDGYTF
CDR3nt: TGTGCCAGCAGCTTAGTAACCGGAGATGGCTACACCTTC

d_gene: NA
j_gene: TRBJ1-1
abundance: few
v_gene: TRBV5-1
CDR3aa: CASSLGSGMNTEAFF
CDR3nt: TGCGCCAGCAGCTTGGGGAGTGGGATGAACACTGAAGCTTTCTTT

d_gene: NA
j_gene: TRBJ1-6
abundance: NA
v_gene: TRBV20-1
CDR3aa: CSARRRFEGVDSPLHF
CDR3nt: TGCAGTGCCAGAAGAAGGTTCGAGGGGGTAGATTCACCCCTCCACTTT

d_gene: TRBD2
j_gene: TRBJ2-1
abundance: many
v_gene: TRBV9
CDR3aa: CASSVGLAGGSSYNEQFF
CDR3nt: TGTGCCAGCAGCGTAGGTCTAGCGGGGGGGAGCTCCTACAATGAGCAGTTCTTC

d_gene: TRBD1
j_gene: TRBJ1-2
abundance: NA
v_gene: TRBV7-2
CDR3aa: CASSPNSGTATF
CDR3nt: TGTGCCAGCAGCCCAAACTCCGGGACAGCCACCTTC

d_gene: NA
j_gene: TRBJ2-1
abundance: NA
v_gene: TRBV27
CDR3aa: CASSLYGVTHNEQFF
CDR3nt: TGTGCCAGCAGTTTATACGGGGTAACCCACAATGAGCAGTTCTTC

d_gene: TRBD1
j_gene: TRBJ1-5
abundance: many
v_gene: TRBV6-2/TRBV6-3
CDR3aa: CASSRGQGYSNQPQHF
CDR3nt: TGTGCCAGCAGTCGGGGACAGGGATATAGCAATCAGCCCCAGCATTTT

d_gene: NA
j_gene: TRBJ1-4
abundance: few
v_gene: TRBV4-2
CDR3aa: CASSGRDHVANEKLFF
CDR3nt: TGTGCCAGCAGCGGCAGGGACCACGTCGCTAATGAAAAACTGTTTTTT